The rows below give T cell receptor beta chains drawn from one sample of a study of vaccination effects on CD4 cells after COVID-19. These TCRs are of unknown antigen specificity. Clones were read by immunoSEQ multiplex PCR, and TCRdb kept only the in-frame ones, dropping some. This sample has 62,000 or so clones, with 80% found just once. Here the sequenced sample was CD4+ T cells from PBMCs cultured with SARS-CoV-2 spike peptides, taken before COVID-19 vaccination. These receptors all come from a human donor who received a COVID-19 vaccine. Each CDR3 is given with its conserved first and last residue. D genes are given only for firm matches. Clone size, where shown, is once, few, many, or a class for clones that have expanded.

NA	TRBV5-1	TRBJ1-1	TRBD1	CASSSRTGSVNTEAFF	TGCGCCAGCAGCTCGCGGACAGGGAGTGTGAACACTGAAGCTTTCTTT
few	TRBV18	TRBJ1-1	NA	CASSPNAHIGDTEAFF	TGTGCCAGCTCACCAAACGCTCACATCGGGGACACTGAAGCTTTCTTT
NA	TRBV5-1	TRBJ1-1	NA	CASRGGTEAFF	TGCGCCAGCAGGGGGGGGACTGAAGCTTTCTTT
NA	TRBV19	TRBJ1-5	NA	CASRSDRSNQPQHF	TGTGCCAGTAGATCCGACAGAAGCAATCAGCCCCAGCATTTT
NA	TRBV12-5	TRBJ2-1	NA	CASGPGEVGYNEQFF	TGTGCTAGTGGTCCGGGTGAGGTTGGATACAATGAGCAGTTCTTC
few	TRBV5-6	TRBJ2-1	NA	CASSLKGGQYDNEQFF	TGTGCCAGCAGCTTGAAAGGGGGGCAATACGACAATGAGCAGTTCTTC
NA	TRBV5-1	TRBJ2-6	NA	CASRLQGSPGANVLTF	TGCGCCAGCAGGTTACAGGGCTCCCCTGGGGCCAACGTCCTGACTTTC
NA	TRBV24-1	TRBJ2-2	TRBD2	CATSSGTRGIGELFF	TGTGCCACCAGCTCCGGGACTAGGGGCATCGGGGAGCTGTTTTTT
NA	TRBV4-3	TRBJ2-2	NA	CASSQDWRNTGELFF	TGCGCCAGCAGCCAAGATTGGCGGAACACCGGGGAGCTGTTTTTT
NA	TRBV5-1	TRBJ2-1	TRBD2	CASSLLVAGDNEQFF	TGCGCCAGCAGCTTGTTGGTAGCGGGGGACAATGAGCAGTTCTTC
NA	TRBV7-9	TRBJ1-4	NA	CASSPPGPEEEKLFF	TGTGCCAGCAGCCCTCCGGGCCCCGAGGAGGAAAAACTGTTTTTT
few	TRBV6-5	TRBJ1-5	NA	CASRSGGEQPQHF	TGTGCCAGCAGGTCAGGCGGGGAACAGCCCCAGCATTTT
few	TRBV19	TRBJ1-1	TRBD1	CASKDRERGTEAFF	TGTGCCAGTAAGGACAGGGAAAGGGGCACTGAAGCTTTCTTT
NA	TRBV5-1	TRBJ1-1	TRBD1	CASRSQGANTEAFF	TGCGCCAGCAGATCTCAGGGGGCCAACACTGAAGCTTTCTTT
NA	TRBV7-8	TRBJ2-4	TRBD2	CASSPRGGIENIQYF	TGTGCCAGCAGCCCTCGGGGGGGGATAGAAAACATTCAGTACTTC
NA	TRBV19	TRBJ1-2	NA	CASRSRTETNYGYTF	TGTGCCAGTAGAAGCCGGACAGAGACTAACTATGGCTACACCTTC
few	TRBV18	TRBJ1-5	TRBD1	CASSPSGTGTNQPQHF	TGTGCCAGCTCACCGTCCGGGACAGGAACGAATCAGCCCCAGCATTTT
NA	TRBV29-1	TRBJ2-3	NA	CSVGGAVASTDTQYF	TGCAGCGTGGGGGGGGCAGTCGCGAGCACAGATACGCAGTATTTT
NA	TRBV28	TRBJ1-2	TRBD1	CASRTGIVGYTF	TGTGCCAGCCGGACAGGGATTGTTGGCTACACCTTC
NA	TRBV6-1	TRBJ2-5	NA	CASSEAGVQETQYF	TGTGCCAGCAGTGAAGCCGGGGTTCAAGAGACCCAGTACTTC
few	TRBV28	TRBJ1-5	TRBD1	CASSPRTGGNQPQHF	TGTGCCAGCAGCCCAAGGACAGGGGGCAATCAGCCCCAGCATTTT
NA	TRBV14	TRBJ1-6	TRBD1	CASSQLDRNSPLHF	TGTGCCAGCAGCCAACTGGACAGGAACTCACCCCTCCACTTT